The 5 T cell receptor beta chains in this list originate from one sample, sequenced in a study of blood T cell repertoires in COVID-19. Data came from immunoSEQ multiplex PCR; TCRdb stores just in-frame clones and leaves some out. The table records more than 95,000 clones, 90% of them present only once. The sample taken for sequencing was peripheral blood. These receptors were obtained from a man aged 60 to 75 with acute or convalescent COVID-19.

The chain uses TRBV3-1 (or the pseudogene TRBV3-2) and TRBJ1-1; 10 nucleotides align to TRBD1. CDR3 size: 15 residues. Trimming took 4 bases from V and 5 from J; bases not matched to a gene: 7. CDR1 is LGHDT, CDR2 YNNKEL, per germline (reference sequence). The CDR3 is CASSPSDRGYTEAFF. The CDR3 DNA is TGTGCCAGCAGCCCCTCGGACAGGGGGTATACTGAAGCTTTCTTT.

The chain links TRBV7-9 to TRBJ1-6; TRBD1 is a possible D gene (5 bases). Germline CDR1 is SEHNR and CDR2 is FQNEAQ (reference sequence). The CDR3 covers 15 residues. Trimming took off 5 bases at V and 7 bases at J, with 15 bases between the two ends. In nucleotides, the CDR3 is TGTGCCAGCAGCCCTCAGGAGGGGATGAATTCACCCCTCCACTTT. Residues: CASSPQEGMNSPLHF.

V is TRBV5-6 and J is TRBJ1-5, with 7 bases identical to TRBD1. Germline V CDR1 and CDR2: SGHDT, YYEEEE. There are 16 residues in the CDR3. J was trimmed by 0 bases and V by 1 base; bases with no gene match: 4. CDR3 in amino acids: CASSLSKGASNQPQHF. CDR3 in DNA: TGTGCCAGCAGCTTGTCCAAGGGGGCTAGCAATCAGCCCCAGCATTTT.

This rearrangement joins TRBV30 to TRBJ2-5, with D hard to call. V lost 1 base and J 3 bases, leaving 3 bases between the germline ends. This CDR3 spans 11 amino acids. Per germline, CDR1 GTSNPN and CDR2 SVGIG (reference sequence). CDR3 DNA: TGTGCCTGGAGTGCCAAAGAGACCCAGTACTTC. Translation: CAWSAKETQYF.

The chain recombines TRBV10-3 with TRBJ1-5; 8 nucleotides match TRBD1. The junction had 8 bases not matched to a gene; V was cut back by 6 bases and J by 4 bases. The CDR3 spans 15 residues. Germline V lookup: CDR1 ENHRY, CDR2 SYGVKD. CDR3 in DNA: TGTGCCATCAGGGAGGGAACAGGGGGGAATCAGCCCCAGCATTTT. Encoded protein: CAIREGTGGNQPQHF.